Sequencing of this T cell receptor (beta chain) was carried out in a study of T cell changes during pregnancy in multiple sclerosis. Sequenced by immunoSEQ multiplex PCR; TCRdb stores in-frame clones only, minus some. This sample carries around 70,000 clones, roughly 92% of them seen once, and the ten largest clones take over 3.5%. The sample holds one count of this clone. Material: peripheral blood, obtained after pregnancy. The clonotype originates from a female donor in good health, enrolled as a control in a pregnancy study.

CDR3 sequence: CASSPPGGKDYEQYF. For the CDR3, the DNA is TGTGCCAGCAGCCCCCCCGGGGGAAAGGACTACGAGCAGTACTTC. This chain links TRBV11-3 with TRBJ2-7; TRBD2 is a possible D gene (6 bases). Germline V gives CDR1 SGHNT, CDR2 YENEEA. This CDR3 contains 15 residues. With 5 bases removed from V and 3 bases from J, the gap between germline ends came to 17 bases.